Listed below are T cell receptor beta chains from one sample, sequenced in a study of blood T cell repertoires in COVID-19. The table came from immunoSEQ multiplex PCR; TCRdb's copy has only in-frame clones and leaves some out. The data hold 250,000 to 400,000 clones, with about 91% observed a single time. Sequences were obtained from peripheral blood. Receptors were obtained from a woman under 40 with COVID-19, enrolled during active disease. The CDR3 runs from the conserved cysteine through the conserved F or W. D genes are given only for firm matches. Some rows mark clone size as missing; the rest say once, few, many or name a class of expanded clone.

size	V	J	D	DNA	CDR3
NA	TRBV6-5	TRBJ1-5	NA	TGTGCCAGCAGCCGCTTCGAGGGGGTACAGCCCCAGCATTTT	CASSRFEGVQPQHF
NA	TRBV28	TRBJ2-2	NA	TGTGCCAGCAGTTTGGAGACAGAGAACACCGGGGAGCTGTTTTTT	CASSLETENTGELFF
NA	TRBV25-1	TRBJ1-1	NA	TGTGCCAGCAGTGAATATATCGAAACCGGGACATCAGCTTTCTTT	CASSEYIETGTSAFF
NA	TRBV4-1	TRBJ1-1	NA	TGCGCCAGCAGCCCAAGGGAGGGGGGCACTGAAGCTTTCTTT	CASSPREGGTEAFF
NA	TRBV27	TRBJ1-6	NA	TGTGCCAGCAGTTTTAAGCCTCCTAATTCACCCCTCCACTTT	CASSFKPPNSPLHF
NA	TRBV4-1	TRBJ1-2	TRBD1	TGCGCCAGCAGCCAAGCCCCGGGACAGGTGAACTATGGCTACACCTTC	CASSQAPGQVNYGYTF
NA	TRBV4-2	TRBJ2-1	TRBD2	TGTGCCAGCAGCCAAGGGACTAGCGGGGGCTACAATGAGCAGTTCTTC	CASSQGTSGGYNEQFF
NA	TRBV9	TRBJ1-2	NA	TGTGCCAGCAGCGCGACCCGGGGAGAGGGAGGCTACACCTTC	CASSATRGEGGYTF
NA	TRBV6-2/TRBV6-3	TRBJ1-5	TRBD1	TGTGCCAGCAGTTACTCGATGGGACAGTATAGCAATCAGCCCCAGCATTTT	CASSYSMGQYSNQPQHF
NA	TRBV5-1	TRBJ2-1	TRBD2	TGCGCCAGCAGCTTGGCTGGACTAGCGGCCAATGAGCAGTTCTTC	CASSLAGLAANEQFF
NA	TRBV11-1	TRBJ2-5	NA	TGTGCCAGCAGCCCTTCAGCGGGCGGGGAATGGGAGACCCAGTACTTC	CASSPSAGGEWETQYF
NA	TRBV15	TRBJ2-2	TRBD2	TGTGCCACCAGCAGACCTAGCGGGTTCGACACCGGGGAGCTGTTTTTT	CATSRPSGFDTGELFF
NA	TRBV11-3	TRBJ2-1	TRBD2	TGTGCCAGCAGCGGGAAGCCGGGACTAGCGGCCCACCCGGGGAATGAGCAGTTCTTC	CASSGKPGLAAHPGNEQFF
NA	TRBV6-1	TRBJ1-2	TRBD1	TGTGCCAGCAGTGAAGGTTTCGGGACAGGATATGGCTACACCTTC	CASSEGFGTGYGYTF
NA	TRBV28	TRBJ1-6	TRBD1	TGTGCCAGCAGCCAGACAGGGGGCAAGGATAATTCACCCCTCCACTTT	CASSQTGGKDNSPLHF
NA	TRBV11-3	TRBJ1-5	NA	TGTGCCAGCAGCTCGGGCCGGGGGGATAGCAATCAGCCCCAGCATTTT	CASSSGRGDSNQPQHF
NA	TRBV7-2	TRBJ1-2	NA	TGTGCCAGCAGCTTATCCCCGGCGGGTTCGGATGGCTACACCTTC	CASSLSPAGSDGYTF
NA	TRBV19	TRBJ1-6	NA	TGTGCCAGTAATCCAGGGGATAATTCACCCCTCCACTTT	CASNPGDNSPLHF
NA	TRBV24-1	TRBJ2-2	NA	TGTGCCACCAGTGATACAGGGTACACCGGGGAGCTGTTTTTT	CATSDTGYTGELFF
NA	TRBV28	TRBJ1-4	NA	TGTGCCAGCAGCTCAATTAGAACTAATGAAAAACTGTTTTTT	CASSSIRTNEKLFF
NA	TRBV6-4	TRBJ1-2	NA	TGTGCCAGGGCCGACCGGACAGAGTTCTATGGCTACACCTTC	CARADRTEFYGYTF
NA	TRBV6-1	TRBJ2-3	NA	TGTGCCAGCAGTGAGAGGGGGGGATACACAGATACGCAGTATTTT	CASSERGGYTDTQYF
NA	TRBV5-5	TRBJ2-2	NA	TGTGCCAGCAGCTTGGATCGGGTCACCGGGGAGCTGTTTTTT	CASSLDRVTGELFF
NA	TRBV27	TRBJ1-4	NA	TGTGCCAGCAGCCCCCAGGGTTATGAAAAACTGTTTTTT	CASSPQGYEKLFF
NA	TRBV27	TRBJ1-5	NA	TGTGCCAGCAGTTTAAGCGGGGACTCAAATCAGCCCCAGCATTTT	CASSLSGDSNQPQHF
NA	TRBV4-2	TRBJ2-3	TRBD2	TGTGCCAGCAGCTCTGGGGGGGTAAGCACAGATACGCAGTATTTT	CASSSGGVSTDTQYF
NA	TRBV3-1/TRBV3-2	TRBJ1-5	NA	TGTGCCAGCAGCCATCAGGATCAGCCCCAGCATTTT	CASSHQDQPQHF
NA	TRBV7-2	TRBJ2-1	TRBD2	TGTGCCAGCAGCTTTAGCGGGGGGGCAGACAATGAGCAGTTCTTC	CASSFSGGADNEQFF
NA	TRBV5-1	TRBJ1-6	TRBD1	TGCGCCAGCAGCCCCCGCGGGGACAGTCATAATTCACCCCTCCACTTT	CASSPRGDSHNSPLHF
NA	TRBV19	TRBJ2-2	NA	TGTGCCAGTAGTATGAGGCCCTCGCGAGCCACCGGGGAGCTGTTTTTT	CASSMRPSRATGELFF
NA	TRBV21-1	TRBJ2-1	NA	TGTGCCAGCAGCAAAGTTTCGACAGGTTACGAGCAGTTCTTC	CASSKVSTGYEQFF
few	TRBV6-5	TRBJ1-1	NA	TGTGCCAGCAGCCAGGGATACACTGAAGCTTTCTTT	CASSQGYTEAFF
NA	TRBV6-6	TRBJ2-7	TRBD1	TGTGCCAGCGAACGACAGGGTGGCTCCTACGAGCAGTACTTC	CASERQGGSYEQYF
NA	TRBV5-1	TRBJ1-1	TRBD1	TGCGCCAGCAGCACTCAGGGGGGCCCGAACACTGAAGCTTTCTTT	CASSTQGGPNTEAFF
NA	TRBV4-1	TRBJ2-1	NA	TGCGCCAGCAGCTCCCGTCGGGGGGCCAACAATGAGCAGTTCTTC	CASSSRRGANNEQFF
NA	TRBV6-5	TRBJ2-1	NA	TGTGCCAGCAGTTCCACTGGGGGGTTAAGTGAGCAGTTCTTC	CASSSTGGLSEQFF
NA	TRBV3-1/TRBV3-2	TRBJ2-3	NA	TGTGCCAGCAGCCAAGATCGGGGGGCCCCTGCAGATACGCAGTATTTT	CASSQDRGAPADTQYF
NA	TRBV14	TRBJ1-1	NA	TGTGCCAGCAGCCAAGACTACCGAACAGGGATGAACACTGAAGCTTTCTTT	CASSQDYRTGMNTEAFF
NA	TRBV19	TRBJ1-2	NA	TGTGCCAGTAGCTCCGACAGGAGATATGGCTACACCTTC	CASSSDRRYGYTF
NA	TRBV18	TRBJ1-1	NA	TGTGCCAGCTCACGTGATGGGGGGGACACTGAAGCTTTCTTT	CASSRDGGDTEAFF
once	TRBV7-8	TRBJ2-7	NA	TGTGCCAGCAGCTTATCGTCCAGGGTCTACGAGCAGTACTTC	CASSLSSRVYEQYF
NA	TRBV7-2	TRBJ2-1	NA	TGTGCCAGCAGCAAAACAAGCGGAAAGCAGTTCTTC	CASSKTSGKQFF
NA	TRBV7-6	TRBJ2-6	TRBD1	TGTGCCAGCAGTCCACAGGGGGCGGAAGGCTCTGGGGCCAACGTCCTGACTTTC	CASSPQGAEGSGANVLTF
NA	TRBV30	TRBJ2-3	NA	TGTGCCTGGAGTGGGAGGAGGACAGATACGCAGTATTTT	CAWSGRRTDTQYF
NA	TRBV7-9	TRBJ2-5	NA	TGTGCCAGCAGCCTTCAGGACCGAGGGGAGACCCAGTACTTC	CASSLQDRGETQYF
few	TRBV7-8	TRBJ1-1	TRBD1	TGTGCCAGCAGCTTGGGACAGGGGGCTATGAACACTGAAGCTTTCTTT	CASSLGQGAMNTEAFF
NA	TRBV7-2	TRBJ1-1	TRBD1	TGTGCCAGCAGTTTCAGGGGGTGGACTGAAGCTTTCTTT	CASSFRGWTEAFF
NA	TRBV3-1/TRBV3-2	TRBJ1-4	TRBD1	TGTGCCAGCAGCCGGAGTTGGGACAGGGGTGGGAGTGAAAAACTGTTTTTT	CASSRSWDRGGSEKLFF
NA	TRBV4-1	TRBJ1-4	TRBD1	TGCGCCAGCAGCCAAGACCAGGGGGCATCTAATGAAAAACTGTTTTTT	CASSQDQGASNEKLFF
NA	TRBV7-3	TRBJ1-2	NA	TGTGCCAGCAGCCTCGACTCGACCGGCGGCTACACCTTC	CASSLDSTGGYTF
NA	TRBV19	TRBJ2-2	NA	TGTGCCAGTAGCTCCATTACACCGACAACTCGACCCGGGGAGCTGTTTTTT	CASSSITPTTRPGELFF
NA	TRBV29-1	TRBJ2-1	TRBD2	TGCAGCGTCTCGACTAGCGGGGGCTACAATGAGCAGTTCTTC	CSVSTSGGYNEQFF
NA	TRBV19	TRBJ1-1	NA	TGTGCCAGTAGTATAAGCGAGAACACTGAAGCTTTCTTT	CASSISENTEAFF
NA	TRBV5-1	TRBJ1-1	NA	TGCGCCAGCAGCTATCAGGGGAGCGCTGAAGCTTTCTTT	CASSYQGSAEAFF